This is a list of T cell receptor delta chains from one sample in a study of Vδ1+ human thymocytes. TCRdb reanalyzed the multiplex PCR reads using CATT. In the table there are 54,000 or so delta-chain clones, more than 15% of which are singletons. Sequencing input: Vdelta1+ gamma-delta thymocytes from the thymus. Every receptor here comes from a boy in the first two years of life who had congenital heart surgery. CDR3s include the opening cysteine and the closing phenylalanine or tryptophan. The D gene is left open where the match is weak. Clone size is not always given. Where it is, it says once, few, many or a class for expanded clones.

d_call,cdr3_length,j_call,v_call,clone_size,cdr3_nt,cdr3_aa
TRDD3,22,TRDJ1,TRDV1,.,TGTGCTCTTGGGGAAAGGAAGCCTTCCTCAGGTACTGGGGGATACTGGGCCGATAAACTCATCTTT,CALGERKPSSGTGGYWADKLIF
TRDD3,22,TRDJ1,TRDV1,few,TGTGCTCTTGGGGAACGTCCTTCCTCCGACTGGGGGATACTTGCTTACACCGATAAACTCATCTTT,CALGERPSSDWGILAYTDKLIF
.,13,TRDJ1,TRDV2,.,TGTGCCTGTGGACATAGCAGAGGGTCGGAACTCATCTTT,CACGHSRGSELIF
TRDD3,19,TRDJ1,TRDV1,few,TGTGCTCTTGGGGGCGATGTTCCCCCCTGGGGGATTTACACCGATAAACTCACCTTT,CALGGDVPPWGIYTDKLTF
TRDD3,21,TRDJ1,TRDV1,.,TGTGCTCTTGGGAACACTACGTCCACTCTGGGGGTCACACCAAACACCGATAAACTCATCTTT,CALGNTTSTLGVTPNTDKLIF
.,21,TRDJ1,TRDV1,.,TGTGCTCTTGGGATTGATAGGATTCCTCCCAAGTACCGTTCGCGGGCTGATAAACTCATCTTT,CALGIDRIPPKYRSRADKLIF
.,20,TRDJ1,TRAV29/DV5,few,TGTGCAGCAAGCGTGGGGCTTCCTCGGCTTACTGCGGGATACTTGGATAAACTCATCTTT,CAASVGLPRLTAGYLDKLIF
.,23,TRDJ1,TRDV2,.,TGTGCCTGTGTCCCGCCCACCCTTCCTACACCAACTTTTGGGGATACCCCGACCGATAAACTCATCTTT,CACVPPTLPTPTFGDTPTDKLIF
TRDD3,16,TRDJ1,TRDV2,many,TGTGCCTGTGACTTACTGGGGGATACAAGGACCGATAAACTCATCTTT,CACDLLGDTRTDKLIF
TRDD3,19,TRDJ1,TRDV2,medium-sized,TGTGCCTGTGACACCTTGATCTACTGGGGGATACCGTACACCGATAAACTCATCTTT,CACDTLIYWGIPYTDKLIF
TRDD3,20,TRDJ1,TRDV1,few,TGTGCTCTTGGGGAATCCATTTCCTATCGGCGTACTGGGGGATGGATAAAACTCATCTTT,CALGESISYRRTGGWIKLIF
TRDD3,22,TRDJ1,TRDV1,few,TGTGCTCTTGGGGAAATTTTCCTCCCTGGTACTGGGGGAGTCGATTACACCGATAAACTCATCTTT,CALGEIFLPGTGGVDYTDKLIF
.,13,TRDJ1,TRDV1,.,TGTGCTCTTGGGGTCTGGTACACCGATAAACTCATCTTT,CALGVWYTDKLIF
.,24,TRDJ1,TRDV1,.,TGTGCTCTTGGGCCCAGACTCAGCCTATTAACGACCTCCTGGGGTTGGTTTGACACCGATAAACTCATCTTT,CALGPRLSLLTTSWGWFDTDKLIF
TRDD3,20,TRDJ1,TRDV1,few,TGTGCTCTTGGGGAACCCGATCGGTCTACTGCTCTGGGGGATACCGATAAACTCATCTTT,CALGEPDRSTALGDTDKLIF
.,15,TRDJ1,TRDV1,.,TGTGCTCTTGGGGAGACTCTTCCTTTTACTATCAAACTCATCTTT,CALGETLPFTIKLIF
.,19,TRDJ1,TRDV1,few,TGTGCTCTTGGGGAACTATCCTCCACTGAACCCTGTTACACCGATAAACTCATCTTT,CALGELSSTEPCYTDKLIF
.,17,TRDJ1,TRDV1,few,TGTGCTCTTGGGGAAGGGGCTGCTGGGTTCGGCACCGATAAACTCATCTTT,CALGEGAAGFGTDKLIF
.,18,TRDJ1,TRDV1,few,TGTGCTCTTGGGGAACTAAATCTCTTGCCCAATCTGACCGATAAACTCATCTTT,CALGELNLLPNLTDKLIF
TRDD2,20,TRDJ1,TRDV1,.,TGTGCTCTTGGGGAGACGCCTTCCTACAAGAGAAGGACCTTCACCGATAAACTCATCTTT,CALGETPSYKRRTFTDKLIF
TRDD3,20,TRDJ1,TRDV3,.,TGTGCCTCTAACCGAGTTCCCGAGGGGGATACGGATCATCACACCGATAAACTCATCTTT,CASNRVPEGDTDHHTDKLIF
.,18,TRDJ1,TRDV1,few,TGTGCTCTTGGGGAGTCGCTCCTCACACTTGTTGGCACCGATAAACTCATCTTT,CALGESLLTLVGTDKLIF
TRDD3,20,TRDJ1,TRDV1,.,TGTGCTCTTGGGGCCACAGTCCTACGTGGGATACGGGACCACACCGATAAACTCATCTTT,CALGATVLRGIRDHTDKLIF
.,16,TRDJ1,TRDV1,few,TGTGCTCTTGGGGAAATGACCCCCAGATACACAGATAAACTCATCTTT,CALGEMTPRYTDKLIF
.,15,TRDJ1,TRDV1,few,TGTGCTCTTGGGGAACGGTGTAGACCCTACGGTGAACTCATCTTT,CALGERCRPYGELIF
.,15,TRDJ1,TRDV1,.,TGTGCTCTTGGGGAAAGTTCCCGGGCCGGAAGTCAACTCATCTTT,CALGESSRAGSQLIF
TRDD3,17,TRDJ1,TRDV1,.,TGTGCTCTTGGGGAACTGTTCGACTGGGGGATACCCGATAAACTCATCTTT,CALGELFDWGIPDKLIF
TRDD3,21,TRDJ1,TRDV1,.,TGTGCTCTTGGGGAACCGGCCTTCCTACTGTCTACTGGGGGATACGCCGATAAACTCATCTTT,CALGEPAFLLSTGGYADKLIF
.,22,TRDJ1,TRDV1,few,TGTGCTCTTGGTGACGACTTCTCTTCCCCCTCTATCATACGGAGGAACACCGATAAACTCATCTTT,CALGDDFSSPSIIRRNTDKLIF
.,21,TRDJ1,TRDV1,few,TGTGCTCTTGGGGAACTTCACCTAGATTTGGGATGGTCGATGTACACCGATAAACTCATCTTT,CALGELHLDLGWSMYTDKLIF
.,22,TRDJ1,TRDV1,few,TGTGCTCCCCAATCCTTTTCCTACGGTGGATACTGGTCGATGGTAAACACCGATAAACTCATCTTT,CAPQSFSYGGYWSMVNTDKLIF
.,20,TRDJ1,TRDV1,.,TGTGCTCTTGGGGAGCAAGTTTACAAAACTGGGATTCCTAGCGACGATAAACTCATCTTT,CALGEQVYKTGIPSDDKLIF
.,18,TRDJ1,TRDV1,.,TGTGCTCTTGGGGAAAAAGAGGATAAACTGATACTCACCGATAAACTCATCTTT,CALGEKEDKLILTDKLIF
.,17,TRDJ1,TRDV1,few,TGTGCTCTTGGGGAACTTGTCCTACTTTGGGGGGTCGATAAACTCATCTTT,CALGELVLLWGVDKLIF
.,16,TRDJ1,TRDV1,.,TGTGCTCTTGGGGAAGGAGTAAGTGGTGTCACCGATAAACTCATCTTT,CALGEGVSGVTDKLIF
.,21,TRDJ1,TRDV1,few,TGTGCTCTTGGGGAACCCTCCCCTACCCTTCCCATGGGGGGATACACCGATAAACTCATCTTT,CALGEPSPTLPMGGYTDKLIF
TRDD3,20,TRDJ1,TRDV1,few,TGTGCTCTTGGGGAACGGTACTGGGGGATACTTGGGTCCTACACCGATAAACTCATCTTT,CALGERYWGILGSYTDKLIF
TRDD3,21,TRDJ1,TRDV1,few,TGTGCTCTTGGGAACGGGCATCCTACGCCTACTGGGGGATACGCGGCCGATAAACTCATCTTT,CALGNGHPTPTGGYAADKLIF
TRDD2,16,TRDJ1,TRDV1,.,TGTGCTCTTGTCGCCTTCCTACGTGGGGGACTCGATAAACTCATCTTT,CALVAFLRGGLDKLIF
TRDD3,19,TRDJ1,TRDV1,few,TGTGCTCTTGGGGCACCATTTCCTATGCTGGGGGATACCGGCGATAAACTCATCTTT,CALGAPFPMLGDTGDKLIF
TRDD3,17,TRDJ1,TRDV1,.,TGTGCTCTTGGCTTATCTTCCAAACTAGGGATACTCGATAAACTCATCTTT,CALGLSSKLGILDKLIF
TRDD3,19,TRDJ1,TRDV1,few,TGTGCTCTTGGGGAAGGTGCCAAGGGTACTGGGGATACGACCGATAAACTCATCTTT,CALGEGAKGTGDTTDKLIF
TRDD3,21,TRDJ1,TRDV1,.,TGTGCTCTTGGGGAACTCCCCCAATGGGGCTGGGGGATACCGTACACCGATAAACTCATCTTT,CALGELPQWGWGIPYTDKLIF
TRDD3,16,TRDJ1,TRDV2,medium-sized,TGTGCCTGTGACATGGCCTGGGGGATACAAATCGATAAACTCATCTTT,CACDMAWGIQIDKLIF
TRDD3,21,TRDJ1,TRAV29/DV5,few,TGTGCAGCAAGCGAGGTGATTGTTTATCCACTTTACTGGGGACGGGAAGATAAACTCATCTTT,CAASEVIVYPLYWGREDKLIF
.,19,TRDJ1,TRDV1,.,TGTGCTCTTGGGGAACTTAGGCCTTCCTCTATACTGGGGTCTTCTAAACTCATCTTT,CALGELRPSSILGSSKLIF
TRDD3,17,TRDJ1,TRDV1,.,TGTGCTCTTGGGAAATCTTACTACTGGGGGGACACCGATAGACTCATCTTT,CALGKSYYWGDTDRLIF
TRDD2,22,TRDJ1,TRDV1,.,TGTGCTCTTGGGCACTGGCCTTCCTCCTTGCAGGGGACCGGGACGTACACCGATAAACTCATCTTT,CALGHWPSSLQGTGTYTDKLIF